This T cell receptor (beta chain) derives from a study of blood T cell repertoires in COVID-19. Study overall: PBMCs, B-cell-depleted T cells, or T cells provided the cDNA or gDNA that made up the material.

With V trimmed by 3 bases and J by 5 bases, 7 bases remained unmatched. The CDR3 has 15 residues. Per the germline V gene, CDR1 is SGHRS and CDR2 is YFSETQ. Per the study methods: Reference gene primer amplification in the assay estimated nucleated cell counts. This table comes from immunoSEQ multiplex PCR, and its TCRdb copy is limited to in-frame clones, with some not included. V, J and clone size are taken as reported in that table, and D and trimming were inferred from the DNA itself. The sample consists of 150,000 to 200,000 clones, about 84% of them appearing once. Membership in each cohort depended on participant-reported clinical history. Before being deemed recovered, Cohort 3 donors had two negative PCRs, clearance, or symptom resolution.

Material for sequencing was PBMCs or T cells enriched from blood (not recorded which). The chain uses TRBV5-1 and TRBJ2-1; 8 positions match TRBD2. The receptor was isolated from a woman aged 25 to 39 who had recovered from COVID-19. CDR3 sequence: CASSSGLDGHNEQFF. The DNA for the CDR3 is TGCGCCAGCAGCTCGGGACTAGATGGGCACAATGAGCAGTTCTTC.